This record covers a single T cell receptor (beta chain). This entry comes from a study of blood T cell repertoires in COVID-19. At the level of the study: Acute and convalescent COVID-19 specimens originated in the United States, Italy and Spain.

The V segment lost 5 bases and the J segment 11 bases; nucleotides outside the gene matches: 9. Germline V gives CDR1 GTSNPN, CDR2 SVGIG (reference sequence). The CDR3 spans 12 residues. Participant-given clinical history determined each cohort assignment. In the original analysis: Nucleated cell number was recorded as an estimate derived from reference gene primer amplification. Only in-frame clones appear in the TCRdb table, and some are missing; sequencing was by immunoSEQ multiplex PCR. The V and J calls and clone size were taken over from that table, and D and trimming were inferred from the DNA. The table includes 150,000 to 200,000 clones, approximately 86% detected once.

The chain is built from TRBV30 and TRBJ1-5; 7 bases fit TRBD1. The TCR sequence derives from a woman aged 55-70 years with acute COVID-19. The sequencing input was PBMCs or T cells enriched from blood (not recorded which). The CDR3 loop is CAWLSRTGAQHF. In DNA, the CDR3 is TGTGCCTGGCTTTCCCGGACAGGCGCCCAGCATTTT.